The clone carrying this TCR beta chain was observed a few times. The 5'RACE method, run with constant-segment primers, produced TCR alpha and TCR beta cDNA libraries (carrying sample barcodes and UMIs). Each CDR3 protein gets one entry after TCRdb re-called the 5' RACE reads with MiXCR. Here the sample spans just under 350,000 distinct CDR3 sequences, approximately 13% being singletons. This specimen comes from a study of T-cell memory formation after mild COVID-19. The sample taken for sequencing was PBMCs or a T cell subset sorted from them (not recorded which). This TCR derives from a man aged 18 to 30 who had mild COVID-19 (a few samples of this study predate the infection). Cell type and time point are not known.

The CDR3 nucleotides are TGTGCCAGCAGCCCCTCTGGGCGGGGGGGCCTAGAGACCCAGTACTTC. It yields the protein CASSPSGRGGLETQYF. The chain links TRBV3-1 to TRBJ2-5, with 9 bases lining up with TRBD2. Germline CDR1 is LGHDT and CDR2 is YNNKEL (reference sequence). The length of the CDR3 is 16 residues. V trimming: 4 bases; J trimming: 4 bases; junction bases outside the gene matches: 10.